This paragraph covers one TCR beta chain sequence. This entry comes from a study of blood T cell repertoires in COVID-19. Measured with immunoSEQ multiplex PCR; TCRdb has only the in-frame clones, and not every one. The repertoire includes about 15,000 clones, 80% to 85% of them detected once, and roughly 10% sits in the top ten. CDR3 size: 14 residues. The germline V gene encodes CDR1 SQVTM and CDR2 ANQGSEA. V trimming: 4 bases; J trimming: 4 bases; junction bases outside the gene matches: 5. This TCR was recovered from a human donor in a cohort sampled during active COVID-19. The chain employs TRBV29-1 and TRBJ2-1, with 9 bases aligning to TRBD1. Sequencing was carried out using peripheral blood. CDR3 in amino acids: CSVGQDRGYNEQFF. The CDR3 DNA follows: TGCAGCGTTGGTCAGGACAGGGGTTACAATGAGCAGTTCTTC.